The 25 T cell receptor beta chains reported below all come from one sample, sequenced in a study of technical replicates of blood from a handful of donors. Method: immunoSEQ multiplex PCR; TCRdb's copy keeps in-frame clones and lacks some. Here the sample spans about 53,000 clones, around 84% being singletons. What was sequenced was PBMCs. Receptors originate from a human donor in good health. Some clones in this sample may be carry-over from other donors' samples.

V gene TRBV7-9 combines with J gene TRBJ2-1, with 11 bases that match TRBD2. From germline, CDR1 is SEHNR and CDR2 FQNEAQ (reference sequence). This CDR3 region has 16 residues. The V and J ends lost 4 bases and 4 bases, in that order; junction bases with no gene match: 6. CDR3 sequence: CASSSLAGGTYNEQFF. In DNA, the CDR3 is TGTGCCAGCAGCTCTCTAGCGGGAGGAACTTACAATGAGCAGTTCTTC.

The genes are TRBV6-1 and TRBJ2-5, with 7 bases identical to TRBD1. Unmatched junction bases numbered 5, after V lost 2 bases and J lost 5 bases. Germline V lookup: CDR1 MNHNS, CDR2 SASEGT. CDR3 length equals 14 residues. The CDR3, as DNA: TGTGCCAGCAGTGAAAGGACAGGTCGGGAGACCCAGTACTTC. Its translation is CASSERTGRETQYF.

The chain is built from TRBV5-6 and TRBJ1-6, with 8 positions matching TRBD1. From germline, CDR1 is SGHDT and CDR2 YYEEEE. This CDR3 contains 15 residues. V was clipped by 2 bases and J by 6 bases; unmatched bases: 4. The CDR3, as DNA: TGTGCCAGCAGCTTCCGGACAGGGACTAATTCACCCCTCCACTTT. This gives the protein CASSFRTGTNSPLHF.

The J gene is TRBJ1-6, the V gene TRBV12-2. TRBV12-2 is a pseudogene segment. CDR3 length equals 16 residues. In DNA, the CDR3 is TGTGCAAGTCGCCCCCGGCGGGGCCTGAACGTTTCACCCCTCCACTTT. Amino acid sequence: CASRPRRGLNVSPLHF.

The V and J genes are TRBV4-1 and TRBJ2-1; 10 bases match TRBD2. CDR3 size: 17 residues. Germline V gene data show CDR1 as MGHRA and CDR2 as YSYEKL. J gave up 10 bases and V 1 base, and 13 bases lay outside the gene matches. The CDR3 DNA is TGCGCCAGCAGCCAAGGGGTAGCGGGAGGTTGGGTACGGGAGCAGTTCTTC. Its protein product is CASSQGVAGGWVREQFF.

This clone showed up just once. J is TRBJ1-2 and V is TRBV5-4; 12 bases are a match to TRBD1. Germline V CDR1 and CDR2: SGHNT, YYREEE (reference sequence). CDR3 size: 14 residues. V was clipped by 4 bases and J by 7 bases; unmatched bases: 5. The CDR3 DNA follows: TGTGCCAGCAGCAGGGGACAGGGGGCCGTTGGCTACACCTTC. It codes for CASSRGQGAVGYTF. Filled out from reference TRBV5-4 and TRBJ1-2, the complete variable domain reads ETGVTQSPTHLIKTRGQQVTLRCSSQSGHNTVSWYQQALGQGPQFIFQYYREEENGRGNFPPRFSGLQFPNYSSELNVNALELDDSALYLCASSRGQGAVGYTFGSGTRLTVV.

The chain is built from TRBV29-1 and TRBJ2-7, with 7 bases matching TRBD1. Germline CDR1 SQVTM, CDR2 ANQGSEA. This CDR3 is built from 15 residues. V shed 0 bases, J shed 3 bases, and the junction held 8 bases outside the gene matches. The CDR3: CSVEDRDSGGYEQYF. The CDR3 nucleotides are TGCAGCGTTGAAGATCGGGACAGTGGAGGCTACGAGCAGTACTTC.

V and J are TRBV12-5 and TRBJ2-3, with 8 bases identical to TRBD2. CDR3 size: 13 residues. Germline lookup yields CDR1 LGHNT and CDR2 FRNRAP. V lost 9 bases to trimming and J lost 6 bases; unmatched junction nucleotides: 8. CDR3 bases: TGTGCTAGCGGGGTAGCGGGGACGGATACGCAGTATTTT. Amino acids: CASGVAGTDTQYF.

The rearrangement links TRBV11-2 to TRBJ2-4; TRBD2 is a possible D gene (5 bases). The CDR3 has 14 amino acids. Germline V gives CDR1 SGHAT, CDR2 FQNNGV. The ends were cut back, 0 bases at V and 7 bases at J, with 10 bases in the middle. In DNA, the CDR3 is TGTGCCAGCAGCTTAGATCCTGGGAGTAACATTCAGTACTTC. It translates to CASSLDPGSNIQYF.

The chain couples TRBV6-5 to TRBJ2-7; D is perhaps TRBD2 (6 bases). The V gene lost 8 bases and the J gene lost 2 bases, with 13 bases spanning the gap. This CDR3 has 13 residues. Germline V gene lookup returns CDR1 MNHEY and CDR2 SVGAGI. The CDR3, as DNA: TGTGCCAGCTCAGATAGCGGTACCTACGAGCAGTACTTC. It specifies CASSDSGTYEQYF.

V gene TRBV7-2 combines with J gene TRBJ2-7; the D is unclear. V was pared by 8 bases and J by 1 base, with 6 bases between. Germline V CDR1 and CDR2: SGHTA, FQGNSA. This CDR3 is 11 amino acids long. The DNA of the CDR3 is TGTGCCAGCGGCTCGTCCTACGAGCAGTACTTC. Its protein product is CASGSSYEQYF.

This clone showed up just once. The gene calls are TRBV29-1 and TRBJ2-1; 7 bases fit TRBD1. V dropped 4 bases and J dropped 3; count of bases not matched to a gene: 9. The length of the CDR3 is 15 residues. From germline, CDR1 is SQVTM and CDR2 ANQGSEA. In DNA form, the CDR3 reads TGCAGCGTTGTTTATACAGGGGTTTTCTACAATGAGCAGTTCTTC. It yields the protein CSVVYTGVFYNEQFF.

The gene calls are TRBV5-1 and TRBJ1-2; 7 bases are shared with TRBD1. Germline values: CDR1 SGHRS, CDR2 YFSETQ. The length of the CDR3 is 16 residues. The ends lost 4 bases at V and 2 bases at J; junction bases unmatched: 11. CDR3 loop: CASSVTGASFNYGYTF. The CDR3 DNA sequence: TGCGCCAGCAGCGTAACAGGGGCGAGTTTCAACTATGGCTACACCTTC.

The J gene is TRBJ1-2, the V gene TRBV23-1, with 9 bases identical to TRBD1. TRBV23-1 is an open reading frame whose function is uncertain. This CDR3 comprises 15 residues. V lost 3 bases and J lost 4; bases outside the gene matches: 6. The CDR3 coding sequence is TGCGCCAGCAGTCACCCGGGACAGGGAACCTATGGCTACACCTTC. Translation gives CASSHPGQGTYGYTF.

A word on this clone: The sample holds other DNA sequences that translate to the same CDR3. The V gene is TRBV7-2, the J gene TRBJ2-7; the match to TRBD1 covers 7 bases. Germline V lookup: CDR1 SGHTA, CDR2 FQGNSA. The CDR3 runs 15 residues. Unmatched junction bases numbered 8, after V lost 0 bases and J lost 6 bases. The CDR3 region is CASSLAGQGVSEQYF. The CDR3 nucleotides read TGTGCCAGCAGCTTAGCCGGTCAGGGGGTGAGCGAGCAGTACTTC. The complete variable domain, with remaining parts taken from reference TRBV7-2 and TRBJ2-7, reads GAGVSQSPSNKVTEKGKDVELRCDPISGHTALYWYRQSLGQGLEFLIYFQGNSAPDKSGLPSDRFSAERTGGSVSTLTIQRTQQEDSAVYLCASSLAGQGVSEQYFGPGTRLTVT.

The chain has TRBV7-9 and TRBJ2-3, with 13 bases matching TRBD2. This CDR3 contains 18 residues. V dropped 4 bases and J dropped 3; count of bases not matched to a gene: 10. Germline V gene data show CDR1 as SEHNR and CDR2 as FQNEAQ (reference sequence). The CDR3 sequence is CASSSPGLAGPRTDTQYF. CDR3 nucleotides: TGTGCCAGCAGCTCCCCGGGACTAGCGGGACCTAGGACAGATACGCAGTATTTT.

This clone was recorded only once. The chain uses TRBV6-6 and TRBJ1-5; weak D call: TRBD1 (6 bases). The CDR3 has 14 residues. The germline V and J ends were trimmed by 2 bases and 6 bases, with 11 bases remaining between them. Germline V gene data show CDR1 as MNHNY and CDR2 as SVGAGI (reference sequence). CDR3 region: CASSYAGAGQPQHF. The CDR3 DNA is TGTGCCAGCAGTTACGCGGGGGCCGGTCAGCCCCAGCATTTT.

There are a few counts of this clone. The chain carries TRBV30 and TRBJ1-2, with D possibly TRBD1 on 5 matching bases. This CDR3 contains 12 residues. CDR1 and CDR2 from the germline V gene are GTSNPN and SVGIG (reference sequence). Trimming removed 8 bases at V and 4 bases at J, with 14 bases between. For the CDR3, the DNA is TGTGCCGCGCAGGGCGATGTCTATGGCTACACCTTC. Protein sequence: CAAQGDVYGYTF.

This clone was recorded once. V and J are TRBV7-9 and TRBJ2-3, with 12 bases lining up with TRBD2. J was trimmed by 4 bases and V by 2 bases; bases with no gene match: 10. This CDR3 comprises 18 residues. Germline CDR1 and CDR2: SEHNR and FQNEAQ (reference sequence). The CDR3 loop reads CASSLPTTSGSEADTQYF. CDR3 in DNA: TGTGCCAGCAGCTTACCCACGACTAGCGGGAGTGAGGCAGATACGCAGTATTTT.

This clone was recorded a few times. The chain employs TRBV7-2 and TRBJ1-1, with unresolved D. The CDR3 covers 14 residues. The ends were cut back, 0 bases at V and 8 bases at J, with 13 bases in the middle. The germline CDR1 and CDR2 sequences are SGHTA and FQGNSA. In DNA form, the CDR3 reads TGTGCCAGCAGCTTAGCCGGAGGGCGTCGAGAAGCTTTCTTT. Protein sequence: CASSLAGGRREAFF.

The V and J genes are TRBV7-9 and TRBJ2-1, with TRBD2 matching over 7 bases. CDR3 length: 16 amino acids. Germline loops: CDR1 SEHNR, CDR2 FQNEAQ (reference sequence). V trimming: 4 bases; J trimming: 9 bases; junction bases outside the gene matches: 15. In DNA form, the CDR3 reads TGTGCCAGCAGCTCCAGAGGGCAGGGCGGGGGTCGTGAGCAGTTCTTC. Translating it yields CASSSRGQGGGREQFF.

The chain uses TRBV30 and TRBJ2-3; TRBD2 is a possible D gene (5 bases). The V end lost 5 bases, the J end lost 11 bases, and 20 bases lay between the germline ends. This CDR3 region has 13 residues. The germline V gene has CDR1 GTSNPN and CDR2 SVGIG (reference sequence). The CDR3 DNA is TGTGCCTGGGGACTCACACCTGGTTCCGAGCAGTATTTT. This sequence encodes CAWGLTPGSEQYF.

This clone was seen only once. This chain links TRBV29-1 with TRBJ2-5; a possible D gene is TRBD1 (5 bases). CDR1 SQVTM and CDR2 ANQGSEA come from the germline V gene. The CDR3 totals 12 residues. The V end lost 8 bases, the J end lost 5 bases, and 15 bases lay between the germline ends. The CDR3 region is CSTQGSLETQYF. The CDR3 DNA reads as TGCAGCACCCAGGGTAGCCTGGAGACCCAGTACTTC.

The chain couples TRBV7-2 to TRBJ2-7, with TRBD1 identical over 9 bases. This CDR3 comprises 14 residues. The germline V gene has CDR1 SGHTA and CDR2 FQGNSA. V shed 4 bases and J 6 bases; nucleotides not matched to a gene: 7. DNA of the CDR3: TGTGCCAGCAGCTCAGTACAGGGGGCTAGCGAGCAGTACTTC. Its protein product is CASSSVQGASEQYF.

This clone is a singleton in its sample. The chain recombines TRBV29-1 with TRBJ2-7, with D perhaps TRBD1 (5 bases). This CDR3 is 14 amino acids long. The germline CDR1 and CDR2 sequences are SQVTM and ANQGSEA. Trimming removed 0 bases from V and 3 bases from J, with 12 bases in between. CDR3 amino acids: CSVEDTGPRYEQYF. CDR3 sequence (DNA): TGCAGCGTTGAAGATACAGGTCCCCGCTACGAGCAGTACTTC.